Below, 2 T cell receptor beta chains from the same sample are listed, as sequenced in a study of blood T cell repertoires in COVID-19 (TCRdb year 2020). The library was produced with the immunoSEQ multiplex PCR assay. The clones in this table, taken by TCRdb from immuneACCESS, are in-frame only. Not every clone is retained; where verified, under half of the shortfall comes from an unresolved V gene, and the cause of the rest is unknown. The table for this sample lists roughly 93,000 clones; nearly 90% of them were counted only once. 8.5% to 10% of the sample is taken by the ten largest. The specimen sequenced was peripheral blood. The receptors were gathered from a man between 50 and 59 years old with acute or convalescent COVID-19.

The CDR3 loop reads CASSFPLDRASGNQPQHF. CDR3 bases: TGTGCCAGCAGTTTCCCATTGGACAGGGCAAGTGGCAATCAGCCCCAGCATTTT. The V and J genes are TRBV6-9 and TRBJ1-5; 8 bases agree with TRBD1. The CDR3 is 18 residues long. CDR1 is MNHGY, CDR2 SVAAGI, per germline. V lost 4 bases to trimming and J lost 2 bases; unmatched junction nucleotides: 13.

The J gene is TRBJ2-7, the V gene TRBV7-9; 10 nucleotides align to TRBD1. This CDR3 region has 13 residues. Germline V gene sequence: CDR1 SEHNR, CDR2 FQNEAQ (reference sequence). The ends lost 1 base at V and 6 bases at J; junction bases unmatched: 0. As DNA, the CDR3 is TGTGCCAGCAGCTTAGGGGACAGGGGCGAGCAGTACGTC. Encoded protein: CASSLGDRGEQYV.